This T cell receptor (beta chain) derives from a study of response to subunit inactivated influenza vaccine. Broader study findings: The authors proposed limited new T cell recruitment per seasonal influenza vaccination.

TCRdb analysed the RT-PCR reads with MiXCR anew, one entry per CDR3 protein. The sample yields more than 700,000 distinct CDR3 sequences, about 20% seen once. This clonotype was seen more than once but under ten times. Its antigen is undetermined. CDR1 SGHRS and CDR2 YFSETQ come from the germline V gene. Trimming took 5 bases from V and 1 from J, leaving 12 bases between them. This CDR3 has 14 amino acids. The J gene is TRBJ1-1, the V gene TRBV5-1; no reliable D call. This TCR came from a man aged 50-59 years who received an inactivated influenza vaccine. The specimen was PBMCs from blood, collected about 5 days after vaccination. The CDR3 DNA follows: TGCGCCAGCAGTATAAGAACAGAGAACACTGAAGCTTTCTTT. Translation: CASSIRTENTEAFF.